This entry concerns a single TCR beta chain. Its specificity is not known. Researchers generated TCR beta cDNA from approximately 500 ng of total RNA, relying on a constant-region primer. Modified slightly, ARM-PCR produced TCR beta libraries over three nested multiplex PCR rounds. Use of TRBV1-TRBV30 forward primers with a C-beta reverse primer characterized the first two PCR rounds, which lasted around 10 cycles each. One entry per CDR3 protein, called by TCRdb with MiXCR from the multiplex PCR reads. The sample has roughly 100,000 distinct CDR3 sequences, almost 70% seen once. Co-extracting RNA and DNA was done with 20-30 mg of unsorted bulk tissue as input. Surgeons resected the patients' primary liver carcinomas. These data come from a study of tumor-infiltrating lymphocytes in primary liver carcinoma. Study-wide context: The patients included men and women who were aged 30 to 69 years. Tumors measured roughly 4 to 10 cm and were stage T1-T3 N0M0. Points from the study as a whole: When set against blood, tumors had a significantly higher top-250-clone fraction (p = 0.039).

Germline CDR1 SNHLY, CDR2 FYNNEI. The CDR3 has 13 residues. Trimming removed 10 bases at V and 5 bases at J, with 16 bases between. This receptor was taken from an older woman with primary liver carcinoma and hepatitis B virus infection. The rearrangement joins TRBV2 to TRBJ2-3, with a tentative D call TRBD1 (6 bases). Input material: liver tumor tissue from sampling region 5. The sample's subset: tumor region T5, tumor centre. The CDR3 nucleotides are TGTGCCAACAGCAGGGGAGAGGAAGATACGCAGTATTTT. It yields the protein CANSRGEEDTQYF.